A selection of T cell receptor beta chains follows, all from one sample in a study of shared clonotypes between healthy human individuals. Using immunoSEQ multiplex PCR, the repertoire was profiled, and TCRdb retains in-frame clones only, with some absent. The sample lists hundreds of thousands of clones, around 78% occurring once. The sequencing sample was made of PBMCs. Source of these receptors: a woman aged 40 to 50 in good health. Some clones in this sample may be carry-over from other donors' samples. CDR3s include the opening cysteine and the closing phenylalanine or tryptophan. A D gene is named only where the DNA matches it firmly. Not every row has a clone size; where given, it reads once, few, many or a size class.

size,J,V,D,DNA,CDR3
.,TRBJ1-1,TRBV29-1,.,TGCAGCGTTGAAAAAGAGGTCACCTCGAACACTGAAGCTTTCTTT,CSVEKEVTSNTEAFF
once,TRBJ2-1,TRBV9,.,TGTGCCAGCAGCTCTATGGGGGACGTATACAATGAGCAGTTCTTC,CASSSMGDVYNEQFF
once,TRBJ2-7,TRBV19,TRBD1,TGTGCCAGTAGTAGATCTGGACAGGATTACGAGCAGTACTTC,CASSRSGQDYEQYF
.,TRBJ2-1,TRBV27,TRBD1,TGTGCCAGCAGTTACAGGGGATCGAGCCACAATGAGCAGTTCTTC,CASSYRGSSHNEQFF
few,TRBJ2-3,TRBV5-4,.,TGTGCCAGCAGCTCCCAGGGTCCGACGCAGTATTTT,CASSSQGPTQYF
.,TRBJ2-3,TRBV10-3,.,TGTGCCATCAGTACGGGGCCCGACACAGATACGCAGTATTTT,CAISTGPDTDTQYF
few,TRBJ2-2,TRBV5-1,.,TGCGCCAGCAGCTCTAACACCGGGGAGCTGTTTTTT,CASSSNTGELFF
.,TRBJ2-3,TRBV19,.,TGTGCCAGTAGTATTCCCATGGGCACAGATACGCAGTATTTT,CASSIPMGTDTQYF
.,TRBJ1-3,TRBV6-1,.,TGTGCCAGCCTGCACGCTGGAAACACCATATATTTT,CASLHAGNTIYF
few,TRBJ2-3,TRBV10-3,.,TGTGCCATCAGTGGTTCAGATACGCAGTATTTT,CAISGSDTQYF
few,TRBJ2-1,TRBV6-6,TRBD2,TGTGCCAGCAGTCCTCTAGCGGCCTCCTACAATGAGCAGTTCTTC,CASSPLAASYNEQFF
.,TRBJ2-1,TRBV19,.,TGTGCCAGTAGTATAGGTGAAGGGGCCGGGACAAAGCAGTTCTTC,CASSIGEGAGTKQFF
.,TRBJ1-4,TRBV5-1,.,TGCGCCAGCAGCTTGGGTCTGGAAGTTAGGGGCGAAAAACTGTTTTTT,CASSLGLEVRGEKLFF
.,TRBJ2-6,TRBV6-1,TRBD1,TGTGCCAGCAGTGGGGGGACAGGGGTTGGGGCCAACGTCCTGACTTTC,CASSGGTGVGANVLTF
.,TRBJ1-2,TRBV10-3,TRBD1,TGTGCCACGAGACAGGGAAGGGAACCGAACTATGGCTACACCTTC,CATRQGREPNYGYTF
once,TRBJ2-3,TRBV4-1,.,TGCGCCAGCAGCCAAGAATGGCCGGTTCCAGATACGCAGTATTTT,CASSQEWPVPDTQYF
.,TRBJ1-3,TRBV30,.,TGTGCCTGGATCCAGAGCTCTGGAAACACCATATATTTT,CAWIQSSGNTIYF
.,TRBJ2-7,TRBV5-1,.,TGCGCCAGCAGCTTGGTAGCAGCGGCGGCCTACGAGCAGTACTTC,CASSLVAAAAYEQYF
.,TRBJ2-5,TRBV30,.,TGTGCCTGGAGTATAGGCCAAGAGACCCAGTACTTC,CAWSIGQETQYF
few,TRBJ1-1,TRBV2,.,TGTGCCAGCAGTGTGTTACACAACATGAACACTGAAGCTTTCTTT,CASSVLHNMNTEAFF
.,TRBJ2-7,TRBV6-1,.,TGTGCCAGCAGTGAAGGGGCCAGCTTACTCTACGAGCAGTACTTC,CASSEGASLLYEQYF
.,TRBJ2-1,TRBV6-5,.,TGTGCCAGCAGTTACTCATGGGAGGCCTACAATGAGCAGTTCTTC,CASSYSWEAYNEQFF
.,TRBJ1-1,TRBV2,.,TGTGCCAGCAGTGAAGCAGGGGATGAAGCTTTCTTT,CASSEAGDEAFF
.,TRBJ1-1,TRBV27,.,TGTGCCAGCAGTGCGCTAGGGTTAGTTGCTTTCTTT,CASSALGLVAFF
.,TRBJ2-1,TRBV7-3,.,TGTGCCAGCAGCTTAACAGGGGACTCCTACAATGAGCAGTTCTTC,CASSLTGDSYNEQFF
.,TRBJ2-2,TRBV6-1,TRBD2,TGTGCCAGCAAACTAGCGGGAGTCCCCGGGGAGCTGTTTTTT,CASKLAGVPGELFF
once,TRBJ1-4,TRBV19,.,TGTGCCAGTAGCCTCGGGGCCCGAAGGGAAAAACTGTTTTTT,CASSLGARREKLFF
.,TRBJ1-1,TRBV30,.,TGTGCCTGGGGGAGGGTAGGTCATGAAGCTTTCTTT,CAWGRVGHEAFF
.,TRBJ2-3,TRBV19,.,TGTGCCAGTAGGCCAAGTCCCGGTGGGACAGATACGCAGTATTTT,CASRPSPGGTDTQYF
few,TRBJ2-3,TRBV19,TRBD2,TGTGCCAGTAGGACCTTAGCGGGACCCACAGATACGCAGTATTTT,CASRTLAGPTDTQYF
.,TRBJ2-7,TRBV7-9,.,TGTGCCAGCAGCTTAGGAGGGACACGGTCCTACGAGCAGTACTTC,CASSLGGTRSYEQYF
.,TRBJ1-4,TRBV18,.,TGTGCCAGCTCACCGAGGCCCGCAACTAATGAAAAACTGTTTTTT,CASSPRPATNEKLFF
.,TRBJ2-1,TRBV29-1,.,TGCAGCGTCCTCTGGCAGGGCAATGAGCAGTTCTTC,CSVLWQGNEQFF
.,TRBJ2-7,TRBV6-1,TRBD2,TGTGCCAGCAGCCCTAGCGGGAACTCCTACGAGCAGTACTTC,CASSPSGNSYEQYF
.,TRBJ2-2,TRBV4-1,.,TGCGCCAGCAGCCAAGAACGAGCTAGGGAGCTGTTTTTT,CASSQERARELFF
.,TRBJ2-7,TRBV6-1,.,TGTGCCAGCAGTGTCCCCCGGGACTCGCGCGAGCAGTACTTC,CASSVPRDSREQYF
once,TRBJ2-2,TRBV5-1,.,TGCGCCAGCAGCTTGCGATCCGGGAGACCCACCGGGGAGCTGTTTTTT,CASSLRSGRPTGELFF
.,TRBJ1-3,TRBV27,.,TGTGCCAGCATCGGGTCGGGGGCCGGAAACACCATATATTTT,CASIGSGAGNTIYF
.,TRBJ2-7,TRBV30,TRBD2,TGTGCCTGGAGTGGACGTAGCGGGAGGAGCTCCTACGAGCAGTACTTC,CAWSGRSGRSSYEQYF
.,TRBJ1-1,TRBV10-3,.,TGTGCCATCAGTGAATCACCATTGAGGGGACTAGCGGGAGCCACTGAAGCTTTCTTT,CAISESPLRGLAGATEAFF
.,TRBJ2-1,TRBV13,TRBD2,TGTGCCAGCAGCATCTGGACTAGCGGGAACACCCGAAGGTACAATGAGCAGTTCTTC,CASSIWTSGNTRRYNEQFF